These 8 T cell receptor beta chains came from one sample sequenced in a study of cytomegalovirus exposure and HLA in healthy donors. PCR primers comprised 60 Vbeta and 13 Jbeta primers. Sequenced by immunoSEQ multiplex PCR; TCRdb stores in-frame clones only, minus some. This table has 90,000 to 120,000 clones, around 75% appearing once. Sequenced sample: PBMCs. The receptors stem from a male donor in good health and CMV-seropositive.

CDR3 coding DNA: TGTGCCAGCAGCTTAAGCGGGGGGCATAACACCGGGGAGCTGTTTTTT. Its protein product is CASSLSGGHNTGELFF. The chain couples TRBV5-4 to TRBJ2-2; 9 nucleotides agree with TRBD2. The CDR3 spans 16 residues. Looked up from germline, CDR1 is SGHNT and CDR2 is YYREEE (reference sequence). V trimming: 2 bases; J trimming: 2 bases; junction bases outside the gene matches: 4.

This sequence joins TRBV7-2 and TRBJ2-7; the match to TRBD1 covers 11 bases. CDR1 SGHTA and CDR2 FQGNSA come from the germline V gene. This CDR3 is 15 amino acids long. V shed 5 bases, J shed 4 bases, and the junction held 7 bases outside the gene matches. The CDR3 nucleotides are TGTGCCAGCAGCATCGGACAGGGGGCGTATTACGAGCAGTACTTC. Translating it yields CASSIGQGAYYEQYF.

The chain links TRBV6-1 to TRBJ2-5; TRBD1 is a possible D gene (5 bases). CDR1 is MNHNS and CDR2 is SASEGT in the germline V gene. Trimming removed 1 base from V and 0 bases from J, with 6 bases in between. There are 14 residues in the CDR3. In DNA form, the CDR3 reads TGTGCCAGCAGTGAAGGACAGTACCAAGAGACCCAGTACTTC. Translated: CASSEGQYQETQYF.

This clone was seen only a few times. The V and J genes are TRBV7-8 and TRBJ2-5; D is possibly TRBD2 (5 bases). The V end was cut by 5 bases, the J end by 5 bases, with 21 bases between. The germline gives CDR1 SGHVS, CDR2 FQNEAQ. This CDR3 region has 16 residues. The CDR3 region has the DNA TGTGCCAGCAGCCTCCCCCTCAGGAGGACCGGGGAGACCCAGTACTTC. It codes for CASSLPLRRTGETQYF.

This chain links TRBV19 with TRBJ2-3; weak D call: TRBD2 (6 bases). V dropped 9 bases and J dropped 5 bases, with 18 bases sitting between them. From germline, CDR1 is LNHDA and CDR2 SQIVND (reference sequence). The CDR3 totals 14 residues. This CDR3 reads CASRAHPGEDTQYF. Here the CDR3 DNA reads TGTGCCAGCAGGGCCCATCCGGGGGAAGATACGCAGTATTTT.

J is TRBJ1-2 and V is TRBV7-2, with 8 nucleotides matching TRBD1. Germline V CDR1 and CDR2: SGHTA, FQGNSA. With 1 base clipped from V and 2 bases from J, the junction kept 3 bases outside the gene matches. The CDR3 is 15 residues long. The CDR3 reads CASSLVGQENYGYTF. The CDR3 DNA reads as TGTGCCAGCAGCTTAGTGGGACAGGAAAACTATGGCTACACCTTC.

The chain joins TRBV30 to TRBJ2-7; 8 nucleotides line up with TRBD1. The CDR3 spans 14 residues. V lost 1 base to trimming and J lost 2 bases; unmatched junction nucleotides: 4. Germline V gene lookup returns CDR1 GTSNPN and CDR2 SVGIG (reference sequence). The CDR3 protein is CAWSDPRGPYEQYF. CDR3 bases: TGTGCCTGGAGTGACCCCAGGGGGCCCTACGAGCAGTACTTC.

This clone was picked up a small number of times. The chain has TRBV7-2 and TRBJ1-1, with TRBD1 as a possible D gene (6 bases). V was cut by 1 base and J by 8 bases, with 14 bases left in between. In germline, CDR1 is SGHTA, CDR2 FQGNSA. CDR3 length: 14 residues. As DNA, the CDR3 is TGTGCCAGCAGCTTAGGGCCAACAGGGACCGAAGCTTTCTTT. Translating it yields CASSLGPTGTEAFF.